Shown below are 2 T cell receptor beta chains from a single sample sequenced in a study of technical replicates of blood from a few donors. Only in-frame clones appear in the TCRdb table, and some are missing; sequencing was by immunoSEQ multiplex PCR. The top ten hold about 0.36% of the sample, which has 95,000 or so clones, roughly 96% seen once. Sequenced input: T cells isolated from PBMCs. All receptors derive from a human donor in good health.

This clone was detected once. One end of the junction varies from germline; a read error may be responsible. The gene calls are TRBV10-3 and TRBJ2-7; D uncertain. The length of the CDR3 is 12 residues. Germline assignment: CDR1 ENHRY and CDR2 SYGVKD. CDR3 loop: CAIGDRAYEQYF. CDR3 nucleotide sequence: TGTGCCATCGGTGACCGAGCCTACGAGCAGTACTTC.

This chain joins TRBV6-6 and TRBJ2-3, with D perhaps TRBD1 (6 bases). Deletions cut 2 bases from V and 4 bases from J, with 13 bases between. CDR1 is MNHNY, CDR2 SVGAGI, per germline (reference sequence). This CDR3 is 15 amino acids long. Here the CDR3 DNA reads TGTGCCAGCAGTTACACATTGGACAGTCCAGATACGCAGTATTTT. Translation: CASSYTLDSPDTQYF.